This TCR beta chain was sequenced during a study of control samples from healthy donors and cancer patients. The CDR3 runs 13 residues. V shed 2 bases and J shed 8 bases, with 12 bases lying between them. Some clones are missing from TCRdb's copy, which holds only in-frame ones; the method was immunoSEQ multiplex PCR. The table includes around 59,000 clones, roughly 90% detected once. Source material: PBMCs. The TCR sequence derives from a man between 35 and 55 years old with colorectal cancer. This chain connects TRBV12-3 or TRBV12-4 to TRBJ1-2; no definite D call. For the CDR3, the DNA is TGTGCCAGCAGTTTAAGCGTAGTCTCCGGCTACACCTTC. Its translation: CASSLSVVSGYTF.